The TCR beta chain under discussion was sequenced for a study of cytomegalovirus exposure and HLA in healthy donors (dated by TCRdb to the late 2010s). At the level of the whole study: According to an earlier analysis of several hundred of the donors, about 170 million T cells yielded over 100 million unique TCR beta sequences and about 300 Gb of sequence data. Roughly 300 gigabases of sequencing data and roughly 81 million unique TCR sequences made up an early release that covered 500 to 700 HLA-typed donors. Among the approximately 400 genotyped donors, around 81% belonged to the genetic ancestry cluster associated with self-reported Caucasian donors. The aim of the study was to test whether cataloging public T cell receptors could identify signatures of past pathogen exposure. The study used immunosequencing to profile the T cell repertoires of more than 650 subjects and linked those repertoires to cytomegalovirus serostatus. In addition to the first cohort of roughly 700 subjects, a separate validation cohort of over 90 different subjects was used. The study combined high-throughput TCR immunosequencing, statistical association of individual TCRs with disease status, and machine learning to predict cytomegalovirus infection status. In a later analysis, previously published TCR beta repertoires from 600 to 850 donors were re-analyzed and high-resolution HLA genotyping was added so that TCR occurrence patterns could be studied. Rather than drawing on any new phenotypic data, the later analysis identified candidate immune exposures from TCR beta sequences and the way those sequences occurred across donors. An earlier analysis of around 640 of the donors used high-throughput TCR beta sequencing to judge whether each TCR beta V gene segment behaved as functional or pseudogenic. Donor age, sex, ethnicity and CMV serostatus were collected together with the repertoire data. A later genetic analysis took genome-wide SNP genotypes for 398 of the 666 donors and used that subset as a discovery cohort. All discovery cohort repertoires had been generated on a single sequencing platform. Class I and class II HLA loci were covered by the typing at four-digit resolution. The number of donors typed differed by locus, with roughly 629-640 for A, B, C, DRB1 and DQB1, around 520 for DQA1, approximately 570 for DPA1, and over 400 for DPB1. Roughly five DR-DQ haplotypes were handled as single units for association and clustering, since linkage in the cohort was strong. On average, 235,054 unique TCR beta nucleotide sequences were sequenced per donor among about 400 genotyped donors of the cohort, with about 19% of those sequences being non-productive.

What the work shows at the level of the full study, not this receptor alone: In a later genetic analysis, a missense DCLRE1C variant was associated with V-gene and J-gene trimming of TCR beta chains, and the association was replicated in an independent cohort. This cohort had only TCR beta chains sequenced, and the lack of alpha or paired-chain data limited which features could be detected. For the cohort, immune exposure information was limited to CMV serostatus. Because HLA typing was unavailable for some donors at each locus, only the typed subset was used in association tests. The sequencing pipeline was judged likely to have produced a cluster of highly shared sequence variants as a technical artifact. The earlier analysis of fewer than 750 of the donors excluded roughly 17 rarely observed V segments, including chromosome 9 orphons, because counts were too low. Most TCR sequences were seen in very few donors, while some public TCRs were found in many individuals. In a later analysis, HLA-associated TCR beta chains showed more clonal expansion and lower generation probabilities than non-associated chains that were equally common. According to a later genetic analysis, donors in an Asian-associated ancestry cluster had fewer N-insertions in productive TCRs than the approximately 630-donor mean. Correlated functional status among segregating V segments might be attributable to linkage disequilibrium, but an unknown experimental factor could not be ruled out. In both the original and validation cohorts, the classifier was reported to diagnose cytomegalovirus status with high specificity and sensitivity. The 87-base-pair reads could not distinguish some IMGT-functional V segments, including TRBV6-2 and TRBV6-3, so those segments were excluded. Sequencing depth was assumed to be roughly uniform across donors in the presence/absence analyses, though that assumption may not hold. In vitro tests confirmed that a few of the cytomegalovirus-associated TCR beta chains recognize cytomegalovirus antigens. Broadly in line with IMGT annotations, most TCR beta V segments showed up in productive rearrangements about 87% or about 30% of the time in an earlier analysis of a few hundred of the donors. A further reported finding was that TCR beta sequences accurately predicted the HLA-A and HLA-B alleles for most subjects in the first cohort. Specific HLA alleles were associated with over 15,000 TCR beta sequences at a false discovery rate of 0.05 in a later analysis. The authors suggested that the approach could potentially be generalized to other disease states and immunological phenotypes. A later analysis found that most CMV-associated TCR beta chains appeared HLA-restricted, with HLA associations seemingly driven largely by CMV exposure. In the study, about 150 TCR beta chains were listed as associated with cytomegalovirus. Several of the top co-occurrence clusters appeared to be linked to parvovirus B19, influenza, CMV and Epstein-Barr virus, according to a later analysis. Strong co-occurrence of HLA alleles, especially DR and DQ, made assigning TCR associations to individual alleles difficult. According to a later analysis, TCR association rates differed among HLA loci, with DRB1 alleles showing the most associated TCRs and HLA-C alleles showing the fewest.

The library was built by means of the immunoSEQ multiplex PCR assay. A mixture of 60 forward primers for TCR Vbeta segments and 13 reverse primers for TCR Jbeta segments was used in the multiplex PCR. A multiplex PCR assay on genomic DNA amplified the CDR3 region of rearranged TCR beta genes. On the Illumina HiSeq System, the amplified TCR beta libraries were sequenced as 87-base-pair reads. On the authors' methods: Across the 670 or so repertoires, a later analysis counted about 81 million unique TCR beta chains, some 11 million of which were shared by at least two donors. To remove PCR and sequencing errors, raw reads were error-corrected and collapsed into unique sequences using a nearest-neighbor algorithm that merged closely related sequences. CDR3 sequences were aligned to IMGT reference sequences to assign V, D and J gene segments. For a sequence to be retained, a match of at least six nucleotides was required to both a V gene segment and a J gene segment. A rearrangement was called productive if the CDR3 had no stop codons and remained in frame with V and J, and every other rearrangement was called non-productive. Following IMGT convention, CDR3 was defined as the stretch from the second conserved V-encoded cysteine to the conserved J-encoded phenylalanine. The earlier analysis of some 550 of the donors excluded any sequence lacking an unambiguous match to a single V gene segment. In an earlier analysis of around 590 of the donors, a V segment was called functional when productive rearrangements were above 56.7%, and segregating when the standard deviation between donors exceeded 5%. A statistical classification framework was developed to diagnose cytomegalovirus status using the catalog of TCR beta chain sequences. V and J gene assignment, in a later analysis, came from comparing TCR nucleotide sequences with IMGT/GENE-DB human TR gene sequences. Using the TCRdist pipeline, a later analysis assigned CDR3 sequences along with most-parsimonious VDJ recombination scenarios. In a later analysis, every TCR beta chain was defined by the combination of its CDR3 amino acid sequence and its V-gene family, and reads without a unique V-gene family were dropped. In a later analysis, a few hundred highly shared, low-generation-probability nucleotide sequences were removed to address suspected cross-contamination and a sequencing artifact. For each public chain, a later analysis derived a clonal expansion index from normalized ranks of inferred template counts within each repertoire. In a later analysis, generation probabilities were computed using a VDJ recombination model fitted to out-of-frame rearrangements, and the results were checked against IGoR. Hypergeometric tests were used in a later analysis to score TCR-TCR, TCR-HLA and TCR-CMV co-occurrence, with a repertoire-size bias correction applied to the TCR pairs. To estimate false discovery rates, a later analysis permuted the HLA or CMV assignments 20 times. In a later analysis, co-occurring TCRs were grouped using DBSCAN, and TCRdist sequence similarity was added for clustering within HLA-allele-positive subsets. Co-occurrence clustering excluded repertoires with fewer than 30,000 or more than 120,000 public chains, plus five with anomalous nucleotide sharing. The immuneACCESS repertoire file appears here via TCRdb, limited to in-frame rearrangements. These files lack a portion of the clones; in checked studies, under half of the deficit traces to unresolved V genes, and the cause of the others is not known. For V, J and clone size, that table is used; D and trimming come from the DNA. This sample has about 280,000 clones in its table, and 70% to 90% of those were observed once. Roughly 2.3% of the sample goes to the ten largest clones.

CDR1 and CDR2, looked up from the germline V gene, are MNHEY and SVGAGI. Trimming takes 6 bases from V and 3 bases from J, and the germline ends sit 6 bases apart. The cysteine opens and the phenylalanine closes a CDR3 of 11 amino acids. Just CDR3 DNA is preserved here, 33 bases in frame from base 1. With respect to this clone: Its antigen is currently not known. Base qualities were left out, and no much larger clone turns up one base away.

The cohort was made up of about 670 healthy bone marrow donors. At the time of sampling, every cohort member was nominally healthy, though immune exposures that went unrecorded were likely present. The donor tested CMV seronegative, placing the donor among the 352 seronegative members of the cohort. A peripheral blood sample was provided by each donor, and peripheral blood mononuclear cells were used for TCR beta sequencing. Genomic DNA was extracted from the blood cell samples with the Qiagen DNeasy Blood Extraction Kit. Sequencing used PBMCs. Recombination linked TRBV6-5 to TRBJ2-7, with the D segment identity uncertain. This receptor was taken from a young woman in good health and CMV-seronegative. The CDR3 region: CASRSNYEQYF. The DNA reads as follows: TGTGCCAGCAGGAGTAACTACGAGCAGTACTTC.